This TCR beta chain was obtained from a study of cytomegalovirus exposure and HLA in healthy donors. PCR used 60 Vbeta primers and 13 Jbeta primers. In the authors' methods: Counted up in a later analysis, unique TCR beta chains came to about 80 million, with roughly 11 million shared. Profiled with immunoSEQ multiplex PCR; TCRdb holds only in-frame clones, not every one. V and J calls and clone size are as listed in that table; D and trimming were resolved from the DNA. The repertoire holds under 200,000 clones, approximately 80% seen once, with 7% to 8.5% in the top ten. This CDR3 region has 13 residues. Germline V CDR1 and CDR2: GTSNPN, SVGIG (reference sequence). With regard to this clone: One end of the junction varies from germline; a read error may be responsible.

Material: PBMCs. This TCR was recovered from a male donor in good health and CMV-seropositive. The chain recombines TRBV30 with TRBJ1-2; D perhaps matches TRBD1 (6 bases). CDR3 protein: CAWSPTGIYGYAF. CDR3 DNA sequence: TGTGCCTGGAGTCCTACAGGGATCTATGGCTACGCCTTC.